This T cell receptor (beta chain) comes out of a study of blood T cells in healthy people across ages. Then a second PCR, running roughly 7 to 11 cycles, was carried out with a sample-barcoded 5' primer and a J-beta primer mix. Researchers report that each sample yielded at least 3 million CDR3-containing paired-end reads. Using its own MiXCR run on the 5' RACE reads, TCRdb lists one record per CDR3 protein. The sample lists 790,000 or so distinct CDR3 sequences, roughly 56% occurring once. This CDR3 is 16 amino acids long. Germline V gives CDR1 SGHTA, CDR2 FQGNSA. The J segment lost 5 bases and the V segment lost 6 bases, leaving 15 bases of the junction unmatched. Staff drew approximately 9.1 milliliters of peripheral blood from each donor. Total RNA extraction produced at least 5.5 micrograms (per sample) for the study. The sample holds one count of this clonotype. A read error may be the cause here, since a much bigger clone is one base away.

The source of this sequence is a man aged 35 to 55 in good health. Sequenced material: blood. This rearrangement joins TRBV7-2 to TRBJ2-5; 7 nucleotides line up with TRBD1. Written as DNA, the CDR3 is TGTACCAGCAGTACAGGGGCCCCCTCGGATTTGGAGACCCAGTACTTC. Translated, it gives CTSSTGAPSDLETQYF.